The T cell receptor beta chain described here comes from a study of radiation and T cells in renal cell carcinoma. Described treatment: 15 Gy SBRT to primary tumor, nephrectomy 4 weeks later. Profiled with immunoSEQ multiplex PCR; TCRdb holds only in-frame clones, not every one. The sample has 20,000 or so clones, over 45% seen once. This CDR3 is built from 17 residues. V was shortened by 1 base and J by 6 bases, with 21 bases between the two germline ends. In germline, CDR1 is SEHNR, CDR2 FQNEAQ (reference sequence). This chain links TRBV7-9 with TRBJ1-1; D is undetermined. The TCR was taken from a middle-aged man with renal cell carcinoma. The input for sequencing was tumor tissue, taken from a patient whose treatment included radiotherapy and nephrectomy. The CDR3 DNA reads TGTGCCAGCAGCTTAGATTCGGCAGCGGGAGGGTATGCTGAAGCTTTCTTT. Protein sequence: CASSLDSAAGGYAEAFF.